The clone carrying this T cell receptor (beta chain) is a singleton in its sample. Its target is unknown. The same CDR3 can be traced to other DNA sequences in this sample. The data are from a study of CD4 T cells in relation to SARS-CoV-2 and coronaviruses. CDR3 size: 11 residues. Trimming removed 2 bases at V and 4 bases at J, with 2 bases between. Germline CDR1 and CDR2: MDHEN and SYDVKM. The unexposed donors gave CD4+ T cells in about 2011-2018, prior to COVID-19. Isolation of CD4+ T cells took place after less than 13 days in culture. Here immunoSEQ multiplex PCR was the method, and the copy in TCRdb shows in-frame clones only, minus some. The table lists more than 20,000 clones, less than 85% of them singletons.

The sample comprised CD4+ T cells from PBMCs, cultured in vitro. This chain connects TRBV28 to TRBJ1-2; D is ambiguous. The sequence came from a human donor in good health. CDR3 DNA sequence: TGTGCCAGCAGTTTAAGCTATGGCTACACCTTC. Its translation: CASSLSYGYTF.